A selection of T cell receptor beta chains follows, all from one sample in a study of blood T cells in healthy people across ages. TCRdb redid the calling of the 5' RACE reads with MiXCR, one entry per CDR3 protein. The table shows 1.4 million to 1.5 million distinct CDR3 sequences, with around two fifths occurring only once. Sequenced material: blood. The receptor source for this set is a woman younger than 30 in good health. CDR3s include the opening cysteine and the closing phenylalanine or tryptophan. A D gene is named only where the DNA matches it firmly. A row's size may be missing; if present it is once, few, many or a size class.

16,TRBV20-1,TRBJ1-2,-,-,CSARDGQGLLEAGYTF,TGCAGTGCTAGAGATGGGCAGGGCCTTCTTGAGGCCGGCTACACCTTC
14,TRBV7-8,TRBJ2-3,once,TRBD2,CASQLAENTDTQYF,TGTGCCAGCCAACTAGCGGAAAACACAGATACGCAGTATTTT
11,TRBV20-1,TRBJ2-7,-,-,CRTESLGKQYF,TGCAGGACAGAGAGCCTCGGGAAGCAGTACTTC
12,TRBV7-2,TRBJ2-1,many,-,CASSLVVVEQFF,TGTGCCAGCAGCTTAGTAGTTGTTGAGCAGTTCTTC
15,TRBV12-3/TRBV12-4,TRBJ1-1,-,TRBD1,CASSLRGQGGTEAFF,TGTGCCAGCAGTTTACGGGGACAGGGAGGCACTGAAGCTTTCTTT
15,TRBV2,TRBJ2-1,few,TRBD2,CASSGGLAGSTEQFF,TGTGCCAGCAGCGGGGGTCTAGCGGGATCCACTGAGCAGTTCTTC
16,TRBV4-1,TRBJ2-3,-,-,CASSQGPRDFTDTQYF,TGCGCCAGCAGCCAGGGCCCCCGGGACTTCACAGATACGCAGTATTTT
14,TRBV7-9,TRBJ1-2,-,TRBD1,CASSTGQGSYGYTF,TGTGCCAGCAGCACAGGACAGGGCAGCTATGGCTACACCTTC
13,TRBV20-1,TRBJ2-5,-,-,CSARDPSVGHAYF,TGCAGTGCTAGAGACCCATCTGTAGGGCACGCGTACTTC
16,TRBV7-9,TRBJ1-1,-,-,CASSPLGGAVNTEAFF,TGTGCCAGCAGCCCCCTGGGCGGCGCGGTGAACACTGAAGCTTTCTTT
17,TRBV7-2,TRBJ2-5,-,TRBD2,CASSLTSGGAVGETQYF,TGTGCCAGCAGCTTGACTAGCGGGGGGGCGGTTGGAGAGACCCAGTACTTC
14,TRBV6-1,TRBJ1-5,-,-,CASSEQVGPQPQHF,TGTGCCAGCAGTGAACAAGTGGGCCCTCAGCCCCAGCATTTT
15,TRBV5-1,TRBJ2-3,-,-,CASSLVRGFADTQYF,TGCGCCAGCAGCTTGGTCAGGGGCTTCGCAGATACGCAGTATTTT